This T cell receptor beta chain was identified in a study of technical replicates of blood from a few donors. This clone was seen a single time. The V gene end was trimmed by 1 base and the J gene end by 7 bases; junction bases not matched to a gene: 16. Germline CDR1 is SGHVS and CDR2 is FNYEAQ. CDR3 size: 18 residues. Produced via immunoSEQ multiplex PCR; TCRdb's table is partial and in-frame only. The top ten clones hold almost 0.3% of a sample with some 80,000 clones, approximately 97% of them seen once. This receptor was obtained from a human donor in good health. The sample comprised T cells isolated from PBMCs. The rearrangement links TRBV7-6 to TRBJ2-7, with 10 bases aligning to TRBD2. In DNA, the CDR3 is TGTGCCAGCAGCTTAGGTTTTTCCAGGACTAGCGGCTTGGGTGAGCAGTACTTC. Its protein is CASSLGFSRTSGLGEQYF.